This T cell receptor (beta chain) stems from a study of blood T cell repertoires in COVID-19. J gave up 4 bases and V 10 bases, and 11 bases lay outside the gene matches. Germline CDR1 is ENHRY and CDR2 is SYGVKD. There are 14 residues in the CDR3. Sequencing was performed with immunoSEQ multiplex PCR; in TCRdb, only in-frame clones are kept and a portion is missing. The sample carries 140,000 to 150,000 clones, 80% to 90% recorded once. The rearrangement uses TRBV10-3 and TRBJ2-3, with 7 nucleotides matching TRBD1. The sample was peripheral blood. This receptor was identified in a woman aged 55-70 years with COVID-19, enrolled during active disease. The CDR3 bases are TGTGCCACCGCTCAACAGGGGTCTGCAGATACGCAGTATTTT. Translation gives CATAQQGSADTQYF.